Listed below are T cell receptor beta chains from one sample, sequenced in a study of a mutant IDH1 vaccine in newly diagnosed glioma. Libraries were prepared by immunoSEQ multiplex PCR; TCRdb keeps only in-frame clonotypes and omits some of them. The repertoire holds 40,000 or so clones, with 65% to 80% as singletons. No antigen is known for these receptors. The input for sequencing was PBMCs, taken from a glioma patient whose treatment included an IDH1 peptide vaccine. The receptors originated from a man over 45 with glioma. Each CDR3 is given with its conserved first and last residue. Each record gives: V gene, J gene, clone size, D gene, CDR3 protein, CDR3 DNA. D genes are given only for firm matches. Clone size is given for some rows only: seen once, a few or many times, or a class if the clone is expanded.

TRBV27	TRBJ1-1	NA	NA	CASSLLRQNTEAFF	TGTGCCAGCAGTTTACTGCGACAGAACACTGAAGCTTTCTTT
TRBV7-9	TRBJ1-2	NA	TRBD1	CASSIQGAHGYTF	TGTGCCAGCAGTATACAGGGGGCTCATGGCTACACCTTC
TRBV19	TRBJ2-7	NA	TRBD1	CASRETGGKGSYEQYF	TGTGCCAGTAGAGAGACAGGGGGCAAAGGATCCTACGAGCAGTACTTC
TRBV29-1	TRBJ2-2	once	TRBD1	CSVHRGPGELFF	TGCAGCGTCCACAGGGGGCCCGGGGAGCTGTTTTTT
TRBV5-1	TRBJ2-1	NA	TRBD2	CASSPSGGTYNEQFF	TGCGCCAGCAGTCCTAGCGGGGGAACCTACAATGAGCAGTTCTTC
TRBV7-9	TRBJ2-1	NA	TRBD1	CASSLTGVEQFF	TGTGCCAGCAGCCTCACAGGGGTTGAGCAGTTCTTC
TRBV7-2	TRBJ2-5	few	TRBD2	CASSLGASGGEETQYF	TGTGCCAGCAGCTTAGGTGCTAGCGGGGGGGAAGAGACCCAGTACTTC
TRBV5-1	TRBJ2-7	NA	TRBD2	CASSLGLPSGVPGDEQYF	TGCGCCAGCAGCTTGGGCCTTCCTAGCGGGGTCCCAGGGGACGAGCAGTACTTC
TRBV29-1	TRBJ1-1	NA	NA	CGGENTEAFF	TGCGGTGGGGAGAACACTGAAGCTTTCTTT
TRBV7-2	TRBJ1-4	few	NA	CASSQGIWEKLFF	TGTGCCAGCAGCCAGGGGATTTGGGAAAAACTGTTTTTT
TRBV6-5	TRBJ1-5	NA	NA	CASSYGGGNQPQHF	TGTGCCAGCAGTTACGGGGGGGGCAATCAGCCCCAGCATTTT
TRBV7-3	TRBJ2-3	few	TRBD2	CASSLLGGGADTQYF	TGTGCCAGCAGCTTACTGGGCGGGGGGGCAGATACGCAGTATTTT
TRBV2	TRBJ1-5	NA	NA	CASGRQGGNQPQHF	TGTGCCAGCGGGAGGCAAGGGGGGAATCAGCCCCAGCATTTT
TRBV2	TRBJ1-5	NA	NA	CASLRVRNQPQHF	TGTGCCAGCTTACGGGTCCGAAATCAGCCCCAGCATTTT
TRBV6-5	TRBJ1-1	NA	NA	CASRRLNTEAFF	TGTGCCAGCAGGCGCCTCAACACTGAAGCTTTCTTT
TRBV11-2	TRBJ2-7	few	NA	CASSLGVSYEQYF	TGTGCCAGCAGCTTGGGGGTCTCCTACGAGCAGTACTTC
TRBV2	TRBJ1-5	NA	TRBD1	CASSPGRQGIQPQHF	TGTGCCAGCAGTCCTGGTCGACAGGGGATTCAGCCCCAGCATTTT
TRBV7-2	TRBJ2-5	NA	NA	CASSQGGRAKETQYF	TGTGCCAGCAGCCAAGGAGGAAGGGCTAAAGAGACCCAGTACTTC
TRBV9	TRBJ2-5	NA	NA	CASSVAGQETQYF	TGTGCCAGCAGCGTAGCGGGGCAAGAGACCCAGTACTTC
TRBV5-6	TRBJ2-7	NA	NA	CASSQGLSYEQYF	TGTGCCAGCAGCCAGGGACTTTCCTACGAGCAGTACTTC
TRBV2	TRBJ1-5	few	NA	CASRAKGSNQPQHF	TGTGCCAGCAGGGCCAAAGGGAGCAATCAGCCCCAGCATTTT
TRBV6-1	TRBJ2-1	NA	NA	CASSEVREYYNEQFF	TGTGCCAGCAGTGAAGTCCGGGAGTACTACAATGAGCAGTTCTTC
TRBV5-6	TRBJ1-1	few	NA	CASSWGVDAEEAFF	TGTGCCAGCAGTTGGGGAGTTGACGCTGAAGAAGCTTTCTTT
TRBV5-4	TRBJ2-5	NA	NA	CASSLVQETQYF	TGTGCCAGCAGCTTGGTCCAAGAGACCCAGTACTTC
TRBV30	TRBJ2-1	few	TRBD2	CAWSVIAGDNEQFF	TGTGCCTGGAGTGTAATAGCGGGTGACAATGAGCAGTTCTTC
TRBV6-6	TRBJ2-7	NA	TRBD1	CASSPGQASYEQYF	TGTGCCAGCAGCCCGGGACAGGCCTCCTACGAGCAGTACTTC
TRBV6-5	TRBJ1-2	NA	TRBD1	CASGTGVDGYTF	TGTGCCAGCGGGACAGGGGTTGATGGCTACACCTTC
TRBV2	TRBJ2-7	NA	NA	CASSEASREQYF	TGTGCCAGCAGTGAAGCGTCCCGGGAGCAGTACTTC
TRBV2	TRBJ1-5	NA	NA	CASTGGLGPLQPQHF	TGTGCCAGCACTGGGGGTTTGGGGCCCCTTCAGCCCCAGCATTTT
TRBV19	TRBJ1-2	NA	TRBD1	CASSGREDGDRSYTF	TGTGCCAGTAGTGGGAGAGAGGATGGGGACAGGAGTTACACCTTC
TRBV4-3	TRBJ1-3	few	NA	CASSQDRPSGNTIYF	TGCGCCAGCAGCCAAGACAGGCCCTCTGGAAACACCATATATTTT
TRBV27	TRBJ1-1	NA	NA	CASRQVGRGVTEAFF	TGTGCCAGCAGGCAGGTCGGGCGGGGGGTCACTGAAGCTTTCTTT
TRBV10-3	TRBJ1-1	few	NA	CAISELGRENEAFF	TGTGCCATCAGTGAATTGGGGCGGGAAAATGAAGCTTTCTTT
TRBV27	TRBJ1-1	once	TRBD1	CASSDHDRGRTEAFF	TGTGCCAGCAGTGATCATGACAGGGGGCGGACTGAAGCTTTCTTT
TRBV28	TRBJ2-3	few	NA	CASRLGGPGNTQYF	TGTGCCAGCAGACTTGGGGGTCCCGGGAATACGCAGTATTTT
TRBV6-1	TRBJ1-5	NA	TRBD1	CASRLTGDQPQHF	TGTGCCAGCCGATTGACAGGGGATCAGCCCCAGCATTTT
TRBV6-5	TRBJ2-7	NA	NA	CASSYLRAGETYEQYF	TGTGCCAGCAGTTACCTCCGGGCAGGGGAAACCTACGAGCAGTACTTC
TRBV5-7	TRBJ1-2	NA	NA	CASSLGGGIWYGYTF	TGTGCCAGCAGCTTGGGAGGGGGGATTTGGTATGGCTACACCTTC
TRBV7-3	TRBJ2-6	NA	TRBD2	CASSAAGGPGANVLTF	TGTGCCAGCAGCGCCGCGGGAGGGCCTGGGGCCAACGTCCTGACTTTC
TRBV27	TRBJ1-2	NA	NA	CASSSGQLYGYTF	TGTGCCAGCAGTTCCGGACAGCTCTATGGCTACACCTTC
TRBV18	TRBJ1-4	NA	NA	CASSPGWGATNEKLFF	TGTGCCAGCTCACCAGGTTGGGGGGCAACTAATGAAAAACTGTTTTTT
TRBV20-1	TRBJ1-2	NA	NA	CSAMNYGYTF	TGCAGTGCCATGAACTATGGCTACACCTTC
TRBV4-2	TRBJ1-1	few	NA	CASSQEGAGRMNEAFF	TGTGCCAGCAGCCAAGAGGGGGCAGGAAGGATGAATGAAGCTTTCTTT